Listed here are 28 T cell receptor beta chains from one sample, sequenced in a study of blood T cell repertoires in COVID-19. Measured with immunoSEQ multiplex PCR; TCRdb has only the in-frame clones, and not every one. The profile shows about 260,000 clones, around nine tenths of them singletons. The sequenced material came from peripheral blood. These receptors were obtained from a man aged 40-49 years with active or convalescent COVID-19.

This clone was observed a handful of times. J is TRBJ1-6 and V is TRBV21-1; the table calls TRBD1, which could not be checked here. TRBV21-1 is tagged as a pseudogene. The CDR3 contains 19 residues. The CDR3 region is CASSEEMGTGASFNSPLHF. Written as DNA, the CDR3 is TGTGCCAGCAGCGAAGAAATGGGGACAGGCGCCAGCTTTAATTCACCCCTCCACTTT.

The rearrangement uses TRBV5-1 and TRBJ2-7; TRBD2 might be the D (5 bases). V was cut by 4 bases and J by 0 bases, with 11 bases left in between. Germline CDR1 and CDR2: SGHRS and YFSETQ. The CDR3 is 14 amino acids. The CDR3 region is CASSRLGSSYEQYF. The CDR3 region has the DNA TGCGCCAGCAGCCGCCTGGGGAGCTCCTACGAGCAGTACTTC.

V is TRBV11-3 and J is TRBJ2-1; perhaps TRBD1 as D (6 bases). From germline, CDR1 is SGHNT and CDR2 YENEEA. This CDR3 is built from 15 residues. V lost 1 base and J 2 bases, leaving 9 bases between the germline ends. The CDR3 protein is CASSLGGGPYNEQFF. The CDR3 DNA follows: TGTGCCAGCAGCTTAGGAGGGGGTCCCTACAATGAGCAGTTCTTC.

The rearrangement uses TRBV6-4 and TRBJ1-1, with D perhaps matching TRBD1 (5 bases). Germline values: CDR1 MRHNA, CDR2 SNTAGT. V was pared by 6 bases and J by 3 bases, with 11 bases between. This CDR3 spans 13 amino acids. In nucleotides, the CDR3 is TGTGCCAGCAGGCAGGGACTGCACACTGAAGCTTTCTTT. Amino acids: CASRQGLHTEAFF.

This chain links TRBV3-1 (or the pseudogene TRBV3-2) with TRBJ2-2; 10 positions match TRBD1. The germline CDR1 and CDR2 sequences are LGHDT and YNNKEL (reference sequence). This CDR3 spans 16 amino acids. J gave up 4 bases and V 2 bases, and 4 bases lay outside the gene matches. The CDR3 nucleotides read TGTGCCAGCAGCCAAAGAGGACAGGGGGGCACCGGGGAGCTGTTTTTT. It specifies CASSQRGQGGTGELFF.

This clone occurred once. The V and J genes are TRBV6-4 and TRBJ2-7, with D possibly being TRBD1 (5 bases). Germline values: CDR1 MRHNA, CDR2 SNTAGT. V gave up 7 bases and J gave up 0 bases, with 13 bases separating them. The CDR3 has 14 residues. The CDR3, as DNA: TGTGCCAGCAAGAGCAGGGTCCTCTCCTACGAGCAGTACTTC. Its translation is CASKSRVLSYEQYF.

The genes are TRBV7-3 and TRBJ2-2; 10 nucleotides line up with TRBD2. Germline V CDR1 and CDR2: SGHTA, FQGTGA. The CDR3 sequence is 16 residues long. V shed 3 bases and J 1 base; nucleotides not matched to a gene: 2. The CDR3 region is CASSFVAGGNTGELFF. The CDR3 DNA follows: TGTGCCAGCAGCTTCGTAGCGGGAGGGAACACCGGGGAGCTGTTTTTT.

The J gene is TRBJ2-7, the V gene TRBV28; 7 nucleotides agree with TRBD1. V trimming: 4 bases; J trimming: 2 bases; junction bases outside the gene matches: 8. CDR1 MDHEN and CDR2 SYDVKM come from the germline V gene. The CDR3 is 15 amino acids. CDR3 coding DNA: TGTGCCAGCAGTTCGGCCCGGGACAGTCCCTACGAGCAGTACTTC. Amino acid sequence: CASSSARDSPYEQYF.

This chain connects TRBV10-3 to TRBJ1-5; perhaps TRBD1 as D (5 bases). Trimming pared 2 bases from V and 1 base from J, leaving 9 bases between. This CDR3 has 15 amino acids. CDR1 and CDR2 (germline): ENHRY, SYGVKD. The CDR3 bases are TGTGCCATCAGTGAGGCGGGGGACAGCAATCAGCCCCAGCATTTT. This gives the protein CAISEAGDSNQPQHF.

The V gene is TRBV2, the J gene TRBJ1-2; TRBD1 might be the D (5 bases). The CDR3 extends over 12 amino acids. The germline V gene has CDR1 SNHLY and CDR2 FYNNEI. V was cut by 6 bases and J by 6 bases, with 11 bases left in between. For the CDR3, the DNA is TGTGCCAGCAGGCAGGGTTTGGATGGCTACACCTTC. This encodes CASRQGLDGYTF.

The CDR3 here is CASRVTSGSLESGELFF. For the CDR3, the DNA is TGCGCCAGCAGGGTTACTAGCGGGAGTTTGGAGTCCGGGGAGCTGTTTTTT. The rearrangement uses TRBV23-1 and TRBJ2-2; 11 nucleotides match TRBD2. TRBV23-1 is an ORF; its function is uncertain. After removal of 6 bases from V and 6 bases from J, the junction contained 12 bases not matched to a gene. This CDR3 has 17 amino acids.

The V gene is TRBV5-1, the J gene TRBJ1-1; D perhaps matches TRBD1 (6 bases). The CDR3 totals 15 residues. Trimming pared 0 bases from V and 0 bases from J, leaving 9 bases between. In germline, CDR1 is SGHRS, CDR2 YFSETQ. The DNA for the CDR3 is TGCGCCAGCAGCTTGGAAGGACAGATGAACACTGAAGCTTTCTTT. Amino acids: CASSLEGQMNTEAFF.

The rearrangement uses TRBV5-1 and TRBJ1-1; D is ambiguous. The length of the CDR3 is 14 residues. The germline V gene encodes CDR1 SGHRS and CDR2 YFSETQ. Trimming took 0 bases from V and 5 from J, leaving 11 bases between them. In nucleotides, the CDR3 is TGCGCCAGCAGCTTGGCCATTAGCGGGACTGAAGCTTTCTTT. Amino acids: CASSLAISGTEAFF.

This chain joins TRBV5-6 and TRBJ2-1; 9 nucleotides agree with TRBD1. The V gene end was trimmed by 4 bases and the J gene end by 4 bases; junction bases not matched to a gene: 9. Germline V CDR1 and CDR2: SGHDT, YYEEEE. The CDR3 has 16 amino acids. The CDR3 region has the DNA TGTGCCAGCAGCCCATGGGGGACAGGGACGTACAATGAGCAGTTCTTC. Its translation is CASSPWGTGTYNEQFF.

The V gene is TRBV18, the J gene TRBJ2-5; D possibly corresponds to TRBD2 (5 bases). Germline V lookup: CDR1 KGHSH, CDR2 LQKENI. Trimming shortened V by 7 bases and J by 2 bases, and 11 bases separated the two germline ends. The length of the CDR3 is 13 residues. Here the CDR3 reads CASLVGRQETQYF. CDR3 sequence (DNA): TGTGCCAGCTTAGTAGGGAGACAAGAGACCCAGTACTTC.

The chain uses TRBV4-1 and TRBJ2-2; D is undetermined. This CDR3 has 15 residues. V gave up 2 bases and J gave up 6 bases, with 13 bases separating them. CDR1 MGHRA and CDR2 YSYEKL come from the germline V gene. For the CDR3, the DNA is TGCGCCAGCAGCCAATCCCCGCTAGTTGCCGGGGAGCTGTTTTTT. This sequence encodes CASSQSPLVAGELFF.

The V gene is TRBV5-4, the J gene TRBJ1-3; 8 bases fit TRBD1. The germline V gene has CDR1 SGHNT and CDR2 YYREEE (reference sequence). Losses at the gene ends were 4 bases for V and 2 bases for J; bases not matched to a gene: 8. The CDR3 is 16 residues long. In DNA, the CDR3 is TGTGCCAGCAGCACACGGGGCAGGGGGCCTGGAAACACCATATATTTT. It is translated as CASSTRGRGPGNTIYF.

The chain combines TRBV28 with TRBJ1-5; TRBD1 matches 7 bases. Germline trimming cut 7 bases from V and 6 bases from J; bases unmatched to any gene: 9. CDR3 size: 14 residues. Germline lookup yields CDR1 MDHEN and CDR2 SYDVKM. For the CDR3, the DNA is TGTGCCAGCAATTCCGACAGGGTCTTTCAGCCCCAGCATTTT. This translates into CASNSDRVFQPQHF.

The genes are TRBV29-1 and TRBJ1-2, with 8 bases matching TRBD1. This CDR3 is 13 amino acids long. Germline trimming cut 0 bases from V and 7 bases from J; bases unmatched to any gene: 4. Germline V gene lookup returns CDR1 SQVTM and CDR2 ANQGSEA. CDR3: CSVEDRGLSGYTF. The CDR3 bases are TGCAGCGTTGAAGACAGGGGGCTCAGTGGCTACACCTTC. Full variable domain (outside the CDR3, taken from reference TRBV29-1 and TRBJ1-2): SAVISQKPSRDICQRGTSLTIQCQVDSQVTMMFWYRQQPGQSLTLIATANQGSEATYESGFVIDKFPISRPNLTFSTLTVSNMSPEDSSIYLCSVEDRGLSGYTFGSGTRLTVV.

The V and J genes are TRBV6-5 and TRBJ1-2; possibly TRBD1 for D (6 bases). Germline lookup yields CDR1 MNHEY and CDR2 SVGAGI. The V gene lost 5 bases and the J gene lost 7 bases, with 20 bases spanning the gap. This CDR3 is built from 15 residues. The CDR3 DNA reads TGTGCCAGCAGTCACCCGAATGACAGGCTGCTTGGCTACACCTTC. Its translation is CASSHPNDRLLGYTF.

The V and J genes are TRBV6-2 or TRBV6-3 and TRBJ2-1; TRBD2 matches at 13 bases. Germline V gives CDR1 MNHEY, CDR2 SVGEGT. This CDR3 contains 19 residues. J was trimmed by 0 bases and V by 3 bases; bases with no gene match: 8. CDR3 DNA sequence: TGTGCCAGCAGTTATCCCACTAGCGGGAGGGCTAACTCCTACAATGAGCAGTTCTTC. The encoded protein is CASSYPTSGRANSYNEQFF.

J is TRBJ1-6 and V is TRBV12-3 or TRBV12-4; D is uncertain. The V gene lost 3 bases and the J gene lost 10 bases, with 10 bases spanning the gap. The CDR3 has 13 residues. The CDR3 nucleotides are TGTGCCAGCAGTTTTGATCGGGTCTCACCCCTCCACTTT. Amino acid sequence: CASSFDRVSPLHF.

The chain combines TRBV7-9 with TRBJ1-4, with a tentative D call TRBD1 (5 bases). CDR3 length equals 15 residues. The V gene lost 0 bases and the J gene lost 7 bases, with 12 bases spanning the gap. Germline assignment: CDR1 SEHNR and CDR2 FQNEAQ (reference sequence). The CDR3 sequence is CASSLAAGRREKLFF. The CDR3 nucleotides are TGTGCCAGCAGCTTAGCGGCAGGGAGGCGTGAAAAACTGTTTTTT.

The V gene is TRBV6-6, the J gene TRBJ1-4; TRBD1 agrees at 10 bases. CDR3 size: 15 residues. V was clipped by 0 bases and J by 5 bases; unmatched bases: 0. Looked up from germline, CDR1 is MNHNY and CDR2 is SVGAGI (reference sequence). Here the CDR3 reads CASSYSTGGNEKLFF. CDR3 DNA sequence: TGTGCCAGCAGTTACTCGACAGGGGGCAATGAAAAACTGTTTTTT.

The rearrangement joins TRBV18 to TRBJ1-5; D is unclear. Between the trimmed V and J ends, which lost 4 bases and 8 bases, there was a span of 12 bases. The CDR3 sequence is 13 residues long. Looked up from germline, CDR1 is KGHSH and CDR2 is LQKENI. The CDR3 DNA follows: TGTGCCAGCTCACAGCAGACCCAGGAGCCCCAGCATTTT. Its protein product is CASSQQTQEPQHF.

In regard to this clone: At one end the junction does not follow the germline gene, possibly because of a read error. The chain has TRBV7-9 and TRBJ2-5, with TRBD2 identical over 8 bases. Per germline, CDR1 SEHNR and CDR2 FQNEAQ (reference sequence). The length of the CDR3 is 11 residues. CDR3 bases: TGTGCCAGCAGCTCCTCCGGGACTAGTAACTTC. Its translation is CASSSSGTSNF.

The V call is TRBV7-9, the J call TRBJ1-5, with D uncertain. The length of the CDR3 is 16 residues. V was cut by 4 bases and J by 4 bases, with 17 bases left in between. The germline V gene has CDR1 SEHNR and CDR2 FQNEAQ (reference sequence). CDR3 in amino acids: CASSSGEGEWNQPQHF. The CDR3 DNA reads TGTGCCAGCAGCTCCGGGGAGGGAGAGTGGAATCAGCCCCAGCATTTT.

In this sample, this clone turned up once. The chain couples TRBV5-1 to TRBJ2-3; D call uncertain. Germline V gene data show CDR1 as SGHRS and CDR2 as YFSETQ. The CDR3 runs to 16 residues. V was clipped by 0 bases and J by 0 bases, with 11 bases between them. The CDR3 is CASSLDGEPSTDTQYF. Written as DNA, the CDR3 is TGCGCCAGCAGCTTGGATGGAGAGCCTAGCACAGATACGCAGTATTTT.